The following is a TCR beta chain sequence with its context. What it recognizes is unknown. The entry originates in a study of CD8+ T cells in alopecia areata. Looking at the study overall: Those patients who were treated received oral tofacitinib, which was given at 5 to 10 mg twice daily for moderate-to-severe alopecia areata. General study points: Normal scalp had lower clonality than lesional scalp, with alopecia totalis/universalis lesions showing this most strongly. Shared TCR sequences were less clear between patients than in mice, possibly partly from HLA diversity.

Extracted RNA was reverse transcribed, and the resulting cDNA served as sequencing template. Generated by immunoSEQ multiplex PCR, the TCRdb table keeps only in-frame clones and is missing some. Of more than 75,000 clones detected, around 38% appear once; the ten largest clones hold roughly 1.3%. Germline V gene lookup returns CDR1 GTSNPN and CDR2 SVGIG (reference sequence). The CDR3 sequence is 14 residues long. J gave up 2 bases and V 3 bases, and 7 bases lay outside the gene matches. Collection of lesional scalp punch biopsies and peripheral blood was performed in alopecia areata patients. This sequence joins TRBV30 and TRBJ2-7; 7 bases agree with TRBD1. The clonotype comes from a human donor with alopecia areata. Sequencing used CD4+ T cells sorted from blood. The CDR3: CAWRKQGIAYEQYF. CDR3 nucleotides: TGTGCCTGGAGGAAACAGGGGATTGCCTACGAGCAGTACTTC. Together with reference TRBV30 and TRBJ2-7, the CDR3 gives the full variable domain: SQTIHQWPATLVQPVGSPLSLECTVEGTSNPNLYWYRQAAGRGLQLLFYSVGIGQISSEVPQNLSASRPQDRQFILSSKKLLLSDSGFYLCAWRKQGIAYEQYFGPGTRLTVT.